Below are 22 T cell receptor beta chains sequenced from a single sample in a study of CD8+CD57+ T cells in acquired aplastic anemia. Genomic DNA, serving as template, underwent TCR beta VDJ and CDR3 profiling. TCRdb re-analysed the reads in MiXCR, keeping a single row per CDR3 protein. The sample holds around 140,000 distinct CDR3 sequences, about 40% seen once. Specimen: sorted CD4+, CD8+, or CD8+CD57+ T cells (not recorded which) from PBMCs. The receptor set was obtained from a human donor in good health, serving as a control.

This sequence joins TRBV7-7 and TRBJ2-1, with TRBD2 identical over 14 bases. Germline CDR1 and CDR2: SSHAT and FNYEAQ (reference sequence). The CDR3 is made up of 23 amino acids. Trimming removed 4 bases from V and 2 bases from J; junction bases left unmatched: 22. The CDR3 protein is CASSSLRPPDPGLAGVPYNEQFF. CDR3 DNA sequence: TGTGCCAGCAGCTCCCTTCGCCCCCCAGACCCGGGACTAGCGGGAGTCCCCTACAATGAGCAGTTCTTC.

To note about this clonotype: This may arise from a read error, as a much more abundant clone is one base away. The V call is TRBV6-1, the J call TRBJ2-1; D is ambiguous. This CDR3 comprises 11 residues. Per germline, CDR1 MNHNS and CDR2 SASEGT. CDR3 sequence reads: CAISPSREQFF. Written as DNA, the CDR3 is TGTGCCATCAGTCCATCAAGGGAGCAGTTCTTC.

The rearrangement joins TRBV29-1 to TRBJ2-5; D may be TRBD1 (5 bases). The V gene's germline CDR1 is SQVTM and CDR2 ANQGSEA. The CDR3 is 13 residues long. Trimming removed 0 bases at V and 2 bases at J, with 7 bases between. The CDR3 DNA is TGCAGCGTTGAAGATCGACAGCAAGAGACCCAGTACTTC. It codes for CSVEDRQQETQYF.

V and J are TRBV6-1 and TRBJ1-3; D perhaps matches TRBD1 (6 bases). CDR3 length: 16 amino acids. Germline CDR1 and CDR2: MNHNS and SASEGT. The V end was cut by 6 bases, the J end by 4 bases, with 19 bases between. The CDR3 nucleotides read TGTGCCAGCAGACCGGGGGGGGCAATGGGAGGAAACACCATATATTTT. Translated, it gives CASRPGGAMGGNTIYF.

This clonotype has ten or more counts. The V gene is TRBV12-3 or TRBV12-4, the J gene TRBJ2-1; perhaps TRBD2 as D (6 bases). This CDR3 is built from 16 residues. The V end lost 7 bases, the J end lost 2 bases, and 18 bases lay between the germline ends. The CDR3 spells CASTPDGGVAYNEQFF. The CDR3 region has the DNA TGTGCCAGCACTCCCGATGGCGGGGTTGCCTACAATGAGCAGTTCTTC.

In this sample, this clonotype turned up many times. V and J are TRBV3-1 and TRBJ1-2; the D is unclear. CDR3 size: 13 residues. The V end was cut by 5 bases, the J end by 4 bases, with 11 bases between. Germline assignment: CDR1 LGHDT and CDR2 YNNKEL (reference sequence). The CDR3 is CASSDGPTYGYTF. DNA of the CDR3: TGTGCCAGCAGCGACGGACCGACCTATGGCTACACCTTC.

At least ten counts were recorded for this clonotype. The chain is built from TRBV11-2 and TRBJ1-1, with 7 bases aligning to TRBD1. The V segment lost 6 bases and the J segment 5 bases; nucleotides outside the gene matches: 9. The CDR3 extends over 14 amino acids. Germline assignment: CDR1 SGHAT and CDR2 FQNNGV. The CDR3 coding sequence is TGTGCCAGCAGACTCCAACAGGGGAGGACTGAAGCTTTCTTT. Translating gives CASRLQQGRTEAFF.

This clonotype was observed a handful of times. This chain joins TRBV6-5 and TRBJ1-4; the D is unclear. Germline V CDR1 and CDR2: MNHEY, SVGAGI. The CDR3 contains 14 residues. V was pared by 4 bases and J by 2 bases, with 8 bases between. The CDR3 sequence is CASSFVATNEKLFF. CDR3 DNA sequence: TGTGCCAGCAGTTTCGTCGCCACTAATGAAAAACTGTTTTTT.

V is TRBV19 and J is TRBJ2-7; the match to TRBD2 covers 7 bases. This CDR3 has 14 residues. Germline V gene data show CDR1 as LNHDA and CDR2 as SQIVND (reference sequence). V lost 6 bases to trimming and J lost 5 bases; unmatched junction nucleotides: 10. DNA of the CDR3: TGTGCCAGTAGGGGACTATCCGTCTCAGACGAGCAGTACTTC. Protein: CASRGLSVSDEQYF.

The chain joins TRBV19 to TRBJ2-2; the match to TRBD2 covers 7 bases. Germline V CDR1 and CDR2: LNHDA, SQIVND (reference sequence). This CDR3 is 16 amino acids long. The J segment lost 2 bases and the V segment lost 8 bases, leaving 11 bases of the junction unmatched. CDR3 in DNA: TGTGCCAGTCGACGCAGCCTAGCGGAAAACACCGGGGAGCTGTTTTTT. Translating gives CASRRSLAENTGELFF.

Ten or more counts support this clonotype. The gene calls are TRBV7-2 and TRBJ2-7, with 8 nucleotides matching TRBD2. Trimming at V came to 4 bases and at J to 5 bases, leaving 7 bases not matched to a gene. CDR1 and CDR2 (germline): SGHTA, FQGNSA. The CDR3 has 14 amino acids. CDR3 coding DNA: TGTGCCAGCAGCTGGAAGGGGACTAGGGACGAGCAGTACTTC. This gives the protein CASSWKGTRDEQYF.

This clonotype was detected ten times or more. The rearrangement joins TRBV19 to TRBJ2-1; D is possibly TRBD1 (6 bases). This CDR3 spans 16 amino acids. In germline, CDR1 is LNHDA, CDR2 SQIVND (reference sequence). V gave up 3 bases and J gave up 3 bases, with 15 bases separating them. CDR3 residues: CASSIAGTSGYNEQFF. CDR3 nucleotides: TGTGCCAGTAGTATCGCCGGGACAAGTGGCTACAATGAGCAGTTCTTC. Full variable domain (rest looked up from reference TRBV19 and TRBJ2-1): DGGITQSPKYLFRKEGQNVTLSCEQNLNHDAMYWYRQDPGQGLRLIYYSQIVNDFQKGDIAEGYSVSREKKESFPLTVTSAQKNPTAFYLCASSIAGTSGYNEQFFGPGTRLTVL.

J is TRBJ1-2 and V is TRBV2; maybe TRBD1 (5 bases). Germline V gene lookup returns CDR1 SNHLY and CDR2 FYNNEI. V was cut by 8 bases and J by 7 bases, with 14 bases left in between. The CDR3 covers 12 residues. Here the CDR3 reads CASGGERGGYTF. CDR3 sequence (DNA): TGTGCCAGCGGGGGGGAAAGGGGTGGCTACACCTTC. Together with reference TRBV2 and TRBJ1-2, the CDR3 gives the full variable domain: EPEVTQTPSHQVTQMGQEVILRCVPISNHLYFYWYRQILGQKVEFLVSFYNNEISEKSEIFDDQFSVERPDGSNFTLKIRSTKLEDSAMYFCASGGERGGYTFGSGTRLTVV.

The chain is built from TRBV2 and TRBJ2-3; D is perhaps TRBD1 (5 bases). Germline loops: CDR1 SNHLY, CDR2 FYNNEI. Trimming took off 3 bases at V and 3 bases at J, with 7 bases between the two ends. The CDR3 loop spans 13 amino acids. This CDR3 is CASSEGLTDTQYF. The DNA of the CDR3 is TGTGCCAGCAGTGAGGGGCTAACAGATACGCAGTATTTT. The whole variable domain, remainder taken from reference TRBV2 and TRBJ2-3, is EPEVTQTPSHQVTQMGQEVILRCVPISNHLYFYWYRQILGQKVEFLVSFYNNEISEKSEIFDDQFSVERPDGSNFTLKIRSTKLEDSAMYFCASSEGLTDTQYFGPGTRLTVL.

The V call is TRBV20-1, the J call TRBJ2-7; TRBD1 aligns across 7 bases. This CDR3 has 15 amino acids. V lost 0 bases to trimming and J lost 0 bases; unmatched junction nucleotides: 5. Germline V gives CDR1 DFQATT, CDR2 SNEGSKA (reference sequence). The CDR3 here is CSARDRRQGSYEQYF. In DNA, the CDR3 is TGCAGTGCTAGAGATCGAAGACAGGGCTCCTACGAGCAGTACTTC.

V is TRBV4-2 and J is TRBJ2-3; TRBD1 matches 8 bases. The CDR3 has 15 residues. In germline, CDR1 is LGHNA, CDR2 YNFKEQ. V shed 4 bases and J 2 bases; nucleotides not matched to a gene: 5. The CDR3 loop is CASSLQGVLTDTQYF. Here the CDR3 DNA reads TGTGCCAGCAGCCTACAGGGGGTCCTCACAGATACGCAGTATTTT.

This clonotype was detected many times. The J gene is TRBJ2-2, the V gene TRBV12-3 or TRBV12-4; D gene unclear. The CDR3 is made up of 12 amino acids. The V end lost 8 bases, the J end lost 4 bases, and 8 bases lay between the germline ends. The CDR3 here is CASGRGTGELFF. The CDR3 region has the DNA TGTGCCAGCGGAAGAGGCACCGGGGAGCTGTTTTTT.

The chain recombines TRBV6-2 or TRBV6-3 with TRBJ2-7; 13 positions agree with TRBD2. Germline V lookup: CDR1 MNHEY, CDR2 SVGEGT. Losses at the gene ends were 6 bases for V and 2 bases for J; bases not matched to a gene: 7. This CDR3 region has 16 residues. CDR3 protein: CASRPSTSGRTYEQYF. The CDR3 nucleotides read TGTGCCAGCAGACCTTCGACTAGCGGGAGGACCTACGAGCAGTACTTC.

For this clonotype: The junction differs from germline at one of its ends, possibly a read error. The V and J genes are TRBV6-5 and TRBJ2-7; a weak D match, TRBD2 (5 bases). This CDR3 is 14 amino acids long. CDR1 MNHEY and CDR2 SVGAGI come from the germline V gene. The CDR3 DNA sequence: TGTGCCAGCAGTTACATCGGGGATGCCTACGAGCGGTACTTC. Encoded protein: CASSYIGDAYERYF.

This clonotype was counted ten times or more. The chain carries TRBV19 and TRBJ1-2; 7 bases line up with TRBD1. The V gene end was trimmed by 3 bases and the J gene end by 7 bases; junction bases not matched to a gene: 8. From germline, CDR1 is LNHDA and CDR2 SQIVND (reference sequence). The CDR3 runs 14 residues. The CDR3 DNA is TGTGCCAGTAGTATGACAGGGAATAACCGTGGCTACACCTTC. This sequence encodes CASSMTGNNRGYTF.

This clonotype came up many times. This chain uses TRBV5-1 with TRBJ1-2; D may be TRBD1 (6 bases). V was shortened by 0 bases and J by 7 bases, with 10 bases between the two germline ends. Germline V gene data show CDR1 as SGHRS and CDR2 as YFSETQ. The CDR3 contains 13 residues. For the CDR3, the DNA is TGCGCCAGCAGCTTGGTTACAGGGCTTGGCTACACCTTC. Translated, it gives CASSLVTGLGYTF.

The gene calls are TRBV20-1 and TRBJ2-1; 7 bases map to TRBD1. This CDR3 has 15 amino acids. The germline V gene has CDR1 DFQATT and CDR2 SNEGSKA (reference sequence). V trimming: 3 bases; J trimming: 5 bases; junction bases outside the gene matches: 10. The CDR3 DNA follows: TGCAGTGCTAGCTCGAACCGGGACAGACACAATGAGCAGTTCTTC. Residues: CSASSNRDRHNEQFF.